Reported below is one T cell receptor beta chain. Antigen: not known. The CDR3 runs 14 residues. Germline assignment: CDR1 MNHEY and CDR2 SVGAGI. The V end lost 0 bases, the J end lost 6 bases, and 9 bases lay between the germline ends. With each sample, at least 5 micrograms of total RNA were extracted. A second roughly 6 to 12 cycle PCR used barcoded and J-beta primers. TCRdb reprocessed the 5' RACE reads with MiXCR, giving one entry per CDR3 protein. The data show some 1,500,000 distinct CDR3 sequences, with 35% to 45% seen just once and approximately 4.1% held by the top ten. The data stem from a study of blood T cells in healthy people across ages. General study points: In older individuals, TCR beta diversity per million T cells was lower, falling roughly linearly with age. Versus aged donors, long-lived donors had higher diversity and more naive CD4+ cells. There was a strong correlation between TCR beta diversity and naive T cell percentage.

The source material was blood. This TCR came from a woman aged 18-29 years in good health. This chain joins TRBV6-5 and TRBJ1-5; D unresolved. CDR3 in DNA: TGTGCCAGCAGTTACTCTAGGGTAGGTCAGCCCCAGCATTTT. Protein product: CASSYSRVGQPQHF.